This TCR beta chain originates from a study of identifying expanded T cells in peripheral blood. Study-wide points: Approximately 1.2 clones differed between technical replicates, versus approximately 16 and 20 over time. Roughly two-week clone count variance significantly increased as total template count grew.

TCRdb keeps only in-frame clones here, not all; method: immunoSEQ multiplex PCR. Among more than 75,000 clones listed, almost 90% were seen once. There are 14 residues in the CDR3. The V gene lost 4 bases and the J gene lost 7 bases, with 13 bases spanning the gap. Germline CDR1 reads MRHNA; CDR2 reads SNTAGT. This clone was observed a few times. The antigen remains unidentified. Sequencing used blood. This TCR was recovered from a person aged 18 to 70 in good health. This chain connects TRBV6-4 to TRBJ2-2; unclear D gene. In nucleotides, the CDR3 is TGTGCCAGCAGTGCTCAGGAAGGCGGCGGGGAGCTGTTTTTT. Amino acids: CASSAQEGGGELFF.